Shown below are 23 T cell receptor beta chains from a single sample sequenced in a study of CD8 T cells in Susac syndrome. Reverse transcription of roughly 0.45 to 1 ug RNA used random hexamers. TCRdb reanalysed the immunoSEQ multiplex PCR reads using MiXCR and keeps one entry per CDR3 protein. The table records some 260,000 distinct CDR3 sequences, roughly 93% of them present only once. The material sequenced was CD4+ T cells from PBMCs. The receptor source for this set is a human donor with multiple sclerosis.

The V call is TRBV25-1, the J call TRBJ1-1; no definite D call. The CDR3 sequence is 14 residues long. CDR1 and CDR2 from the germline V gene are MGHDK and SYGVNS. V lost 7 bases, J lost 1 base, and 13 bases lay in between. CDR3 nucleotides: TGTGCCAGCAAGGCCGGCCTAACGAACACTGAAGCTTTCTTT. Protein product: CASKAGLTNTEAFF.

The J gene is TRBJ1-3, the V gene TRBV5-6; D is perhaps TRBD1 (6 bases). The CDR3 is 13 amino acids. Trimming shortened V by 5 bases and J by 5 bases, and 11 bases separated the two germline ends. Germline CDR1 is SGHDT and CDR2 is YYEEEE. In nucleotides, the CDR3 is TGTGCCAGCAGTCGTGACAGGAGAAACACCATATATTTT. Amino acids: CASSRDRRNTIYF. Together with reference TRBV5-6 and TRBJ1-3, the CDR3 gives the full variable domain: DAGVTQSPTHLIKTRGQQVTLRCSPKSGHDTVSWYQQALGQGPQFIFQYYEEEERQRGNFPDRFSGHQFPNYSSELNVNALLLGDSALYLCASSRDRRNTIYFGEGSWLTVV.

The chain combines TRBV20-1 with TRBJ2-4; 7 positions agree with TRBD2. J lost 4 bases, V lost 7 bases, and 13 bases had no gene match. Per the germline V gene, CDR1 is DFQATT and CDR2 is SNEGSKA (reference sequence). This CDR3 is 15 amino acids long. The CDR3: CSGEGAGRSKNIQYF. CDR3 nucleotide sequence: TGCAGTGGGGAGGGCGCGGGGAGATCAAAAAACATTCAGTACTTC.

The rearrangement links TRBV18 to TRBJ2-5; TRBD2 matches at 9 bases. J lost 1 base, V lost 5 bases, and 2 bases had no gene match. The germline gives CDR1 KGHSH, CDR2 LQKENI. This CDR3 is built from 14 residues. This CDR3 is CASSSTSGQETQYF. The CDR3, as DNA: TGTGCCAGCTCATCGACTAGCGGCCAAGAGACCCAGTACTTC. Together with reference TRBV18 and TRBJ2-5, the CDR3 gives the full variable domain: NAGVMQNPRHLVRRRGQEARLRCSPMKGHSHVYWYRQLPEEGLKFMVYLQKENIIDESGMPKERFSAEFPKEGPSILRIQQVVRGDSAAYFCASSSTSGQETQYFGPGTRLLVL.

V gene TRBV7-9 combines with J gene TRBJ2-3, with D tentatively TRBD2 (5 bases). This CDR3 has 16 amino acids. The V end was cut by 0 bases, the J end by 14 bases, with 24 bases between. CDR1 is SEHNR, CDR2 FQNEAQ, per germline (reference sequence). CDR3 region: CASSLALGLRASLRYF. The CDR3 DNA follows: TGTGCCAGCAGCTTAGCGCTCGGGTTACGGGCTAGCCTCAGGTATTTT.

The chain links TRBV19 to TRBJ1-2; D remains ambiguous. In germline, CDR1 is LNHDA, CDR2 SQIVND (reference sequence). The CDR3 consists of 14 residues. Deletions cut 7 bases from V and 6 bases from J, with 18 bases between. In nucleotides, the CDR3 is TGTGCCAGTACCGCAGGAGTGTGGGTAGATGGCTACACCTTC. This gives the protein CASTAGVWVDGYTF.

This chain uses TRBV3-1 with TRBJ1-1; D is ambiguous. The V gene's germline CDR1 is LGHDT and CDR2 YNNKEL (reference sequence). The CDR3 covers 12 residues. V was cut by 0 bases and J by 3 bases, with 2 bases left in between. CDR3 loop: CASSQEDTEAFF. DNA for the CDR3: TGTGCCAGCAGCCAAGAGGACACTGAAGCTTTCTTT.

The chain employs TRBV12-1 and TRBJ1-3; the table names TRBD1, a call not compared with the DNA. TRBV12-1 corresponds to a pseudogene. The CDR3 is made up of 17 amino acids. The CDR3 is CASSFAHRGSSGNTIYF. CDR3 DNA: TGTGCCAGCAGCTTTGCGCATCGGGGGTCCTCTGGAAACACCATATATTTT.

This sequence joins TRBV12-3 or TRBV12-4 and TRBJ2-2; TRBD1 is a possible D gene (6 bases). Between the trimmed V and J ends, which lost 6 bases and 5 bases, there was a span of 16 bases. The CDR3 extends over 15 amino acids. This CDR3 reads CASSPRGRRTGELFF. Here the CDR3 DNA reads TGTGCCAGCAGCCCCAGGGGCAGGAGGACCGGGGAGCTGTTTTTT.

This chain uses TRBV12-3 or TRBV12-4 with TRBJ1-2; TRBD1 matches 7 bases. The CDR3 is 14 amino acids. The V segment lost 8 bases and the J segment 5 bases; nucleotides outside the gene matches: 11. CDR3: CASWTGPRIYGYTF. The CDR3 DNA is TGTGCCAGCTGGACAGGCCCTCGAATTTATGGCTACACCTTC.

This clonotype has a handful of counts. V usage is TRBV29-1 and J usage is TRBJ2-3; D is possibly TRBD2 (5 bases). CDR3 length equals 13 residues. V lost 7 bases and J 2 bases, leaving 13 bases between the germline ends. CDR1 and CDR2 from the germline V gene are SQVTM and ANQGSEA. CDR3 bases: TGCAGCGCCGTACTAGGGCCCACAGATACGCAGTATTTT. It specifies CSAVLGPTDTQYF.

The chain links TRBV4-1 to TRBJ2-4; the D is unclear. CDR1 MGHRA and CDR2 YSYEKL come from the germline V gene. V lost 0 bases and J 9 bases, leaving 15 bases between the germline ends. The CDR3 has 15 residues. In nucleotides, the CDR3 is TGCGCCAGCAGCCAAGATGGGCCAGAGAAGGGCATTCAGTACTTC. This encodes CASSQDGPEKGIQYF.

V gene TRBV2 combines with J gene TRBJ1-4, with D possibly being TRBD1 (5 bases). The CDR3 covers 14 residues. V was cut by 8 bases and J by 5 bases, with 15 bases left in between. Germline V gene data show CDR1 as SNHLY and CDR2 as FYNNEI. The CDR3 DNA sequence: TGTGCCAGCCGGGCAGACAGCACGAATGAAAAACTGTTTTTT. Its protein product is CASRADSTNEKLFF.

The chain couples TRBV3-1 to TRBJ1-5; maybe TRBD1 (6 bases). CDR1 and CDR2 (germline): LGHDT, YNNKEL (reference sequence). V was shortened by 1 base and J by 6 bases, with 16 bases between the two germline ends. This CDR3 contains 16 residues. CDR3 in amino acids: CASSQAGATGVQPQHF. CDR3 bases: TGTGCCAGCAGCCAAGCAGGGGCTACGGGGGTTCAGCCCCAGCATTTT.

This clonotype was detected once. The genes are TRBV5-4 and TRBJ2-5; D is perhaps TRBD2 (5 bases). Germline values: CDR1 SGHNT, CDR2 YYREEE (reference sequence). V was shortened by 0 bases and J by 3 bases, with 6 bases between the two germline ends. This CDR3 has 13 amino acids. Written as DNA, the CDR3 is TGTGCCAGCAGCTTGGACGGGAAAGAGACCCAGTACTTC. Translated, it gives CASSLDGKETQYF.

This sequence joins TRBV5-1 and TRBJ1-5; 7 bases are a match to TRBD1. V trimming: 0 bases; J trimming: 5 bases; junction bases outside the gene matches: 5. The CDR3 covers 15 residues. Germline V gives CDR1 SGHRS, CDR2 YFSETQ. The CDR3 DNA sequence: TGCGCCAGCAGCTTGGCAGGGACAGCGGATCAGCCCCAGCATTTT. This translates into CASSLAGTADQPQHF.

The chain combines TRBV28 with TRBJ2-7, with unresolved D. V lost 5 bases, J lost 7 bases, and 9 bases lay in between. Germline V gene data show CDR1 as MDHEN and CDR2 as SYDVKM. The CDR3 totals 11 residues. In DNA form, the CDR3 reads TGTGCCAGCAGTCCCCTCGTGGAGCAGTACTTC. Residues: CASSPLVEQYF.

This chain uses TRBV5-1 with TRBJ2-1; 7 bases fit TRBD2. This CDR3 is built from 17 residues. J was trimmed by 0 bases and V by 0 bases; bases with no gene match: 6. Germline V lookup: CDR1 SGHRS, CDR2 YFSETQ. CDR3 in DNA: TGCGCCAGCAGCTTGGTGCCTAGCGGAAGCTCCTACAATGAGCAGTTCTTC. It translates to CASSLVPSGSSYNEQFF.

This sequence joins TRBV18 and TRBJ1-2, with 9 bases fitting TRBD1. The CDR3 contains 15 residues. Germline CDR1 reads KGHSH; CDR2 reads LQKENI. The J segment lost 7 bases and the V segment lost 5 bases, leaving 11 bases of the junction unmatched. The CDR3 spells CASSSTQGARSGYTF. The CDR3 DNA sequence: TGTGCCAGCTCATCCACACAGGGGGCACGGTCTGGCTACACCTTC.

The DNA of the CDR3 is TGTGCCTGGAGTGCTCGGCGACTCTCCTACGAGCAGTACGTC. This codes for CAWSARRLSYEQYV. V and J are TRBV30 and TRBJ2-7; D call uncertain. CDR3 length: 14 residues. The germline CDR1 and CDR2 sequences are GTSNPN and SVGIG (reference sequence). Trimming pared 1 base from V and 0 bases from J, leaving 10 bases between.

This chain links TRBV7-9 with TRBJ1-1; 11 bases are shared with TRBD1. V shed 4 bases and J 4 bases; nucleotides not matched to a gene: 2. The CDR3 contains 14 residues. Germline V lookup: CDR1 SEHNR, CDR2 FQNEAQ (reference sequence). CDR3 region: CASSYGQGATEAFF. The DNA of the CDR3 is TGTGCCAGCAGCTATGGACAGGGGGCCACTGAAGCTTTCTTT.

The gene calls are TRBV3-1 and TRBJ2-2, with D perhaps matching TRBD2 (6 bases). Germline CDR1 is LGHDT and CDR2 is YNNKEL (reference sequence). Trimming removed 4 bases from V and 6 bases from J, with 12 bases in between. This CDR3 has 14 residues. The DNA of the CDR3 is TGTGCCAGCAGCCCCGGCGGAGGGCCCGGGGAGCTGTTTTTT. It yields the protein CASSPGGGPGELFF.

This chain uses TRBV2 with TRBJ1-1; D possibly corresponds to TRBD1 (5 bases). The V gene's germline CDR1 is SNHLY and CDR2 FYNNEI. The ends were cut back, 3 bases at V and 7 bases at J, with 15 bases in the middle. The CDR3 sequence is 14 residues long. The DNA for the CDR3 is TGTGCCAGCAGTGATGTGTCAGGGAAGATTGAAGCTTTCTTT. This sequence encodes CASSDVSGKIEAFF.